Presented here are 27 T cell receptor beta chains from one specimen sequenced in a study of PD-1 blockade in classical Hodgkin lymphoma (dated by TCRdb to 2020 to 2022). Preparation of the library involved the immunoSEQ multiplex PCR assay. TCRdb stores this immuneACCESS table with in-frame sequences only. Part of the clones is absent; in the studies checked, under half of the shortfall reflects unresolved V genes, and no reason is known for the rest. The sample table holds 30,000 to 35,000 clones, of which about 86% were seen once. The ten largest clones take up approximately 0.8% of the sample. Taken with the paper, the label for time point translates to: cycle 4 day 1 (C4D1), after more than 5 weeks of nivolumab. Relapse after autologous stem cell transplantation had occurred in all trial patients, and cohorts A, B and C were distinguished by prior brentuximab vedotin exposure. Magnetic negative selection with a Miltenyi CD4+ T cell isolation kit was used to purify CD4+ T cells from thawed PBMCs.

This sample comprised CD4+ T cells from blood, obtained before the fourth cycle of nivolumab. Receptors originate from a human donor with classical Hodgkin lymphoma.

The genes are TRBV4-2 and TRBJ1-5; perhaps TRBD1 as D (5 bases). From germline, CDR1 is LGHNA and CDR2 YNFKEQ. This CDR3 is 15 amino acids long. V was pared by 1 base and J by 3 bases, with 10 bases between. The CDR3 nucleotides read TGTGCCAGCAGCCAAGGGGCAGGGCCCAATCAGCCCCAGCATTTT. Its protein is CASSQGAGPNQPQHF.

With respect to this clone: At one end the junction does not follow the germline gene, possibly because of a read error. This sequence joins TRBV11-3 and TRBJ2-2; D gene ambiguous. The CDR3 length is 12 residues. CDR1 SGHNT and CDR2 YENEEA come from the germline V gene. CDR3 bases: TGTGCCAGCAGCGCCCACACCCGGGAGCTGTTTTTT. It codes for CASSAHTRELFF. The complete variable domain, with remaining parts taken from reference TRBV11-3 and TRBJ2-2, reads EAGVVQSPRYKIIEKKQPVAFWCNPISGHNTLYWYLQNLGQGPELLIRYENEEAVDDSQLPKDRFSAERLKGVDSTLKIQPAELGDSAVYLCASSAHTRELFFGEGSRLTVL.

V and J are TRBV19 and TRBJ1-5, with unresolved D. The V gene lost 4 bases and the J gene lost 3 bases, with 19 bases spanning the gap. Germline CDR1 and CDR2: LNHDA and SQIVND (reference sequence). This CDR3 has 17 amino acids. CDR3 DNA: TGTGCCAGTAGTAGTCGGGTTGGTGAGACGGTCAATCAGCCCCAGCATTTT. Translation: CASSSRVGETVNQPQHF.

The rearrangement uses TRBV5-6 and TRBJ1-1; D is unclear. This CDR3 is 12 amino acids long. The V end lost 1 base, the J end lost 6 bases, and 7 bases lay between the germline ends. Germline V CDR1 and CDR2: SGHDT, YYEEEE. CDR3 loop: CASSLQWAEAFF. CDR3 DNA sequence: TGTGCCAGCAGCTTGCAGTGGGCTGAAGCTTTCTTT.

The V gene is TRBV5-1, the J gene TRBJ1-5, with D tentatively TRBD1 (6 bases). Germline CDR1 and CDR2: SGHRS and YFSETQ. V was pared by 0 bases and J by 5 bases, with 9 bases between. This CDR3 is built from 14 residues. The CDR3 nucleotides read TGCGCCAGCAGCTTGGGCGGGGGCCATCAGCCCCAGCATTTT. It specifies CASSLGGGHQPQHF.

The genes are TRBV11-2 and TRBJ2-7, with D unresolved. Germline assignment: CDR1 SGHAT and CDR2 FQNNGV. The CDR3 runs 16 residues. V lost 0 bases and J lost 2, with 14 bases in between. The CDR3 reads CASSLEGYLPTYEQYF. DNA for the CDR3: TGTGCCAGCAGCTTAGAGGGGTATCTACCCACCTACGAGCAGTACTTC. The full variable domain, with the rest looked up from reference TRBV11-2 and TRBJ2-7, is EAGVAQSPRYKIIEKRQSVAFWCNPISGHATLYWYQQILGQGPKLLIQFQNNGVVDDSQLPKDRFSAERLKGVDSTLKIQPAKLEDSAVYLCASSLEGYLPTYEQYFGPGTRLTVT.

The J gene is TRBJ1-2, the V gene TRBV12-5, with a tentative D call TRBD1 (5 bases). Per the germline V gene, CDR1 is LGHNT and CDR2 is FRNRAP. The CDR3 length is 16 residues. With 0 bases removed from V and 0 bases from J, the gap between germline ends came to 11 bases. CDR3: CASGLVPGPANYGYTF. The CDR3 DNA reads TGTGCTAGTGGTTTGGTACCAGGGCCCGCTAACTATGGCTACACCTTC. Variable domain in full (rest from reference TRBV12-5 and TRBJ1-2): DARVTQTPRHKVTEMGQEVTMRCQPILGHNTVFWYRQTMMQGLELLAYFRNRAPLDDSGMPKDRFSAEMPDATLATLKIQPSEPRDSAVYFCASGLVPGPANYGYTFGSGTRLTVV.

The V call is TRBV30, the J call TRBJ1-5; D unclear. V lost 0 bases and J 4 bases, leaving 10 bases between the germline ends. CDR1 is GTSNPN, CDR2 SVGIG, per germline (reference sequence). The CDR3 is 14 residues long. CDR3 protein: CAWSVILQNQPQHF. CDR3 nucleotide sequence: TGTGCCTGGAGTGTAATTCTCCAAAATCAGCCCCAGCATTTT.

CDR3 residues: CASSLNANTEAFF. DNA for the CDR3: TGTGCCAGCAGCTTAAACGCGAACACTGAAGCTTTCTTT. The chain joins TRBV7-3 to TRBJ1-1; no reliable D call. The CDR3 totals 13 residues. V was clipped by 1 base and J by 1 base, with 4 bases between them. The germline gives CDR1 SGHTA, CDR2 FQGTGA. The entire variable domain, with the rest obtained from reference TRBV7-3 and TRBJ1-1, is as follows: GAGVSQTPSNKVTEKGKYVELRCDPISGHTALYWYRQSLGQGPEFLIYFQGTGAADDSGLPNDRFFAVRPEGSVSTLKIQRTERGDSAVYLCASSLNANTEAFFGQGTRLTVV.

This chain joins TRBV19 and TRBJ2-1; 10 nucleotides agree with TRBD2. Germline-derived CDR1 and CDR2 are LNHDA and SQIVND (reference sequence). The CDR3 spans 16 residues. With 5 bases clipped from V and 10 bases from J, the junction kept 14 bases outside the gene matches. The CDR3 sequence: CASSPLQAGGPREQFF. CDR3 in DNA: TGTGCCAGTAGTCCCCTTCAAGCGGGGGGGCCCCGGGAGCAGTTCTTC.

The chain carries TRBV7-8 and TRBJ2-7; possibly TRBD1 for D (5 bases). CDR1 SGHVS and CDR2 FQNEAQ come from the germline V gene. V lost 5 bases to trimming and J lost 3 bases, with 11 bases between them. The CDR3 length is 13 residues. In DNA form, the CDR3 reads TGTGCCAGCAGCCCGGACACTGGCTACGAGCAGTACTTC. The encoded protein is CASSPDTGYEQYF.

The chain joins TRBV7-9 to TRBJ1-4; D call uncertain. Per the germline V gene, CDR1 is SEHNR and CDR2 is FQNEAQ (reference sequence). Trimming cost V 2 bases and J 5 bases, with 6 bases left between them. This CDR3 region has 13 residues. The CDR3 loop reads CASSLNPNEKLFF. The CDR3, as DNA: TGTGCCAGCAGCTTAAACCCAAATGAAAAACTGTTTTTT.

The V and J genes are TRBV30 and TRBJ1-5; unclear D gene. The CDR3 has 13 amino acids. Germline assignment: CDR1 GTSNPN and CDR2 SVGIG (reference sequence). The V gene lost 4 bases and the J gene lost 0 bases, with 7 bases spanning the gap. CDR3 nucleotides: TGTGCCTGGAATCTTGGTAGCAATCAGCCCCAGCATTTT. The encoded protein is CAWNLGSNQPQHF.

This clone was seen only a few times. The chain employs TRBV7-3 and TRBJ2-1; D might be TRBD2 (5 bases). The CDR3 covers 16 residues. Trimming took 5 bases from V and 3 from J, leaving 17 bases between them. The V gene's germline CDR1 is SGHTA and CDR2 FQGTGA. CDR3 loop: CASSASSSNHYNEQFF. The CDR3 DNA reads as TGTGCCAGCAGCGCCTCTAGCTCTAATCACTACAATGAGCAGTTCTTC. The full variable domain, rest sourced from reference TRBV7-3 and TRBJ2-1, is GAGVSQTPSNKVTEKGKYVELRCDPISGHTALYWYRQSLGQGPEFLIYFQGTGAADDSGLPNDRFFAVRPEGSVSTLKIQRTERGDSAVYLCASSASSSNHYNEQFFGPGTRLTVL.

This clone occurred once. The rearrangement links TRBV30 to TRBJ1-2; D unclear. Trimming shortened V by 1 base and J by 2 bases, and 8 bases separated the two germline ends. Germline lookup yields CDR1 GTSNPN and CDR2 SVGIG (reference sequence). CDR3 length: 13 amino acids. The CDR3 DNA is TGTGCCTGGAGTGAAGGCAGGAACTATGGCTACACCTTC. It yields the protein CAWSEGRNYGYTF.

V is TRBV29-1 and J is TRBJ2-7, with a possible D match to TRBD2 (6 bases). CDR3 length equals 13 residues. Trimming cost V 6 bases and J 4 bases, with 16 bases left between them. Germline loops: CDR1 SQVTM, CDR2 ANQGSEA. The CDR3 DNA sequence: TGCAGCGTGTGCACGGAGGGCCTTTACGAGCAGTACTTC. This sequence encodes CSVCTEGLYEQYF.

The chain is built from TRBV5-1 and TRBJ1-2; 7 bases align to TRBD1. CDR1 is SGHRS and CDR2 is YFSETQ in the germline V gene. The ends lost 0 bases at V and 6 bases at J; junction bases unmatched: 8. The CDR3 consists of 15 residues. The CDR3 region has the DNA TGCGCCAGCAGCTTGGGGCTTACAGGGGCGGATGGCTACACCTTC. Amino acid sequence: CASSLGLTGADGYTF.

The gene calls are TRBV11-2 and TRBJ2-2, with 8 bases that match TRBD1. In germline, CDR1 is SGHAT, CDR2 FQNNGV. Trimming at V came to 4 bases and at J to 2 bases, leaving 3 bases not matched to a gene. The CDR3 is 15 residues long. The CDR3 spells CASSSGTGNTGELFF. CDR3 coding DNA: TGTGCCAGCAGCTCCGGGACAGGAAACACCGGGGAGCTGTTTTTT.

The genes are TRBV7-7 and TRBJ2-2, with 12 bases lining up with TRBD2. This CDR3 region has 16 residues. The germline V gene has CDR1 SSHAT and CDR2 FNYEAQ (reference sequence). Trimming took 4 bases from V and 4 from J; bases not matched to a gene: 4. The CDR3: CASSSPSGGATGELFF. The CDR3 coding sequence is TGTGCCAGCAGCTCACCTAGCGGGGGGGCCACCGGGGAGCTGTTTTTT.

This clone was detected only a few times. The chain recombines TRBV5-6 with TRBJ1-6; D might be TRBD1 (5 bases). V shed 0 bases and J shed 7 bases, with 11 bases lying between them. The CDR3 is 15 residues long. Germline-derived CDR1 and CDR2 are SGHDT and YYEEEE. The CDR3 here is CASSLVRGNNSPLHF. The DNA of the CDR3 is TGTGCCAGCAGCTTGGTTCGGGGGAACAATTCACCCCTCCACTTT.

The rearrangement joins TRBV5-1 to TRBJ2-5; the match to TRBD2 covers 7 bases. CDR3 length: 15 residues. Germline V gene data show CDR1 as SGHRS and CDR2 as YFSETQ. V shed 4 bases, J shed 3 bases, and the junction held 9 bases outside the gene matches. CDR3 region: CASSPAPGLKETQYF. In nucleotides, the CDR3 is TGCGCCAGCAGCCCTGCCCCGGGACTAAAAGAGACCCAGTACTTC.

This clone was seen only once. This sequence joins TRBV11-3 and TRBJ2-2; D is unresolved. Looked up from germline, CDR1 is SGHNT and CDR2 is YENEEA. Trimming took 6 bases from V and 5 from J, leaving 16 bases between them. CDR3 length: 15 amino acids. The CDR3 nucleotides are TGTGCCAGCAGTCCTACGGCACAAGGGACCGGGGAGCTGTTTTTT. It translates to CASSPTAQGTGELFF.

The chain couples TRBV30 to TRBJ2-3; 8 nucleotides agree with TRBD2. Looked up from germline, CDR1 is GTSNPN and CDR2 is SVGIG (reference sequence). The CDR3 runs 14 residues. V shed 0 bases and J 8 bases; nucleotides not matched to a gene: 7. In DNA form, the CDR3 reads TGTGCCTGGAGTGTAGAGCGGGGGTGGGCTACGCAGTATTTT. Amino acids: CAWSVERGWATQYF.

The chain couples TRBV11-2 to TRBJ1-5; no clear D gene. The V and J ends lost 1 base and 9 bases respectively, with 4 bases between them. The length of the CDR3 is 11 residues. The germline V gene has CDR1 SGHAT and CDR2 FQNNGV. The CDR3 here is CASSLGGPQHF. The CDR3, as DNA: TGTGCCAGCAGCTTAGGTGGGCCCCAGCATTTT.

The chain has TRBV5-1 and TRBJ2-5; D not certain. This CDR3 spans 14 amino acids. The ends were cut back, 5 bases at V and 0 bases at J, with 11 bases in the middle. The V gene's germline CDR1 is SGHRS and CDR2 YFSETQ. The CDR3 nucleotides are TGCGCCAGCAGTACCATGGGGTACCAAGAGACCCAGTACTTC. As protein: CASSTMGYQETQYF.

The rearrangement uses TRBV19 and TRBJ2-3; D ambiguous. The CDR3 is 13 amino acids. CDR1 and CDR2 from the germline V gene are LNHDA and SQIVND (reference sequence). Trimming pared 6 bases from V and 2 bases from J, leaving 9 bases between. Written as DNA, the CDR3 is TGTGCCAGTAGGGGGATCATCACAGATACGCAGTATTTT. Encoded protein: CASRGIITDTQYF.

The chain is built from TRBV10-1 and TRBJ1-1; tentative D call: TRBD1 (5 bases). Trimming cost V 4 bases and J 5 bases, with 5 bases left between them. Germline loops: CDR1 WNHNN, CDR2 SYGVQD (reference sequence). The CDR3 contains 11 residues. CDR3 amino acids: CASSGQTEAFF. The CDR3 DNA is TGCGCCAGCAGTGGACAGACTGAAGCTTTCTTT.